Listed below are T cell receptor beta chains from one sample, sequenced in a study of T-cell memory formation after mild COVID-19. In TCRdb, the 5' RACE reads were re-called with MiXCR into one record per CDR3 protein. The sample yields around 200,000 distinct CDR3 sequences, 15% to 20% seen once. Specimen: PBMCs or a T cell subset sorted from them (not recorded which). These receptors came from a man between 18 and 35 years old who had mild COVID-19 (a few samples of this study predate the infection). Cell type and time point are not known. The CDR3 runs from the conserved cysteine through the conserved F or W. The D gene is left open where the match is weak. For some rows the clone size is stated as once, few or many, or as a class when expanded; others skip it.

D gene | J gene | clone size | V gene | CDR3 protein | CDR3 DNA
NA | TRBJ1-3 | NA | TRBV5-1 | CASSLTANSGNTIYF | TGCGCCAGCAGCTTGACGGCAAACTCTGGAAACACCATATATTTT
TRBD2 | TRBJ2-1 | many | TRBV7-2 | CASSLPPSGGEQFF | TGTGCCAGCAGCTTACCCCCTAGCGGGGGTGAGCAGTTCTTC
NA | TRBJ2-7 | NA | TRBV3-1 | CASSPRRARSYEQYF | TGTGCCAGCAGCCCCCGGAGGGCTAGATCCTACGAGCAGTACTTC
NA | TRBJ2-2 | few | TRBV7-2 | CASSVHSNTGELFF | TGTGCCAGCAGCGTGCACTCGAACACCGGGGAGCTGTTTTTT
TRBD1 | TRBJ2-5 | NA | TRBV6-6 | CASIPGKGQGKETQYF | TGTGCCAGCATCCCCGGGAAGGGACAGGGCAAAGAGACCCAGTACTTC
NA | TRBJ1-2 | NA | TRBV12-3/TRBV12-4 | CASARHQGTGYTF | TGTGCCAGCGCACGCCACCAAGGGACGGGCTACACCTTC
NA | TRBJ1-6 | once | TRBV7-2 | CASSLVDYNSPLHF | TGTGCCAGCAGCTTAGTAGACTATAATTCACCCCTCCACTTT
TRBD1 | TRBJ2-3 | NA | TRBV20-1 | CSAGDRGPQDTQYF | TGCAGTGCGGGTGACAGGGGGCCTCAAGATACGCAGTATTTT
TRBD2 | TRBJ2-5 | few | TRBV7-2 | CASSRTSGPWETQYF | TGTGCCAGCAGCAGGACTAGCGGCCCCTGGGAGACCCAGTACTTC
NA | TRBJ1-1 | few | TRBV7-9 | CASSLTPRGNTEAFF | TGTGCCAGCAGCTTAACCCCCAGGGGGAACACTGAAGCTTTCTTT
NA | TRBJ1-1 | few | TRBV12-3/TRBV12-4 | CASSPRNTEAFF | TGTGCCAGCAGTCCCCGGAACACTGAAGCTTTCTTT
TRBD1 | TRBJ1-1 | NA | TRBV2 | CASRGDRGTEAFF | TGTGCCAGCAGGGGAGACAGGGGCACTGAAGCTTTCTTT
TRBD1 | TRBJ1-1 | NA | TRBV7-3 | CASSSAPGQGLTEAFF | TGTGCCAGCAGCTCAGCGCCGGGACAGGGATTAACTGAAGCTTTCTTT
NA | TRBJ2-3 | NA | TRBV12-3/TRBV12-4 | CASSFGGSTDAQYF | TGTGCCAGCAGTTTCGGGGGTTCCACAGATGCGCAGTATTTT